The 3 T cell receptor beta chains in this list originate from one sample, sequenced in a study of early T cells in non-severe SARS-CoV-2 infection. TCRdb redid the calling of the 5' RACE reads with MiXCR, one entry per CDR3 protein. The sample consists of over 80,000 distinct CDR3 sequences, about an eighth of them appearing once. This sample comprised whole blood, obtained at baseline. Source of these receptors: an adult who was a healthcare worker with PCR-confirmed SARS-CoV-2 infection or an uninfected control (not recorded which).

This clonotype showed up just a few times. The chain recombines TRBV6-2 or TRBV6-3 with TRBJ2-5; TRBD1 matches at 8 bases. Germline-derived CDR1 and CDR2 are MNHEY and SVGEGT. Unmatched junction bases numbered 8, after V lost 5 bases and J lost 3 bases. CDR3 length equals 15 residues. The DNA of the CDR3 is TGTGCCAGCAGTCTGACAGGGGCCTGGGAAGAGACCCAGTACTTC. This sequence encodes CASSLTGAWEETQYF.

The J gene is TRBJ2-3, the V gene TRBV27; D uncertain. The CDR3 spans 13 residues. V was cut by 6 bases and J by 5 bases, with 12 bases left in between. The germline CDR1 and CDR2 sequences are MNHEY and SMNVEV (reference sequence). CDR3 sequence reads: CASSLRVLDTQYF. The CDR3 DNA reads TGTGCCAGCAGCTTACGGGTGCTAGATACGCAGTATTTT.

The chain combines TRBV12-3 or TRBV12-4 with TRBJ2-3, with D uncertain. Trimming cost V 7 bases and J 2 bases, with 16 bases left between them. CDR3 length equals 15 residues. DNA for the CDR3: TGTGCCAGCACCCTATGGGCAGGCGACACAGATACGCAGTATTTT. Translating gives CASTLWAGDTDTQYF.